The clone carrying this T cell receptor beta chain has ten or more counts. Its antigen is as yet unknown. These data are taken from a study of T-cell reconstitution after alpha-beta-depleted transplantation in children. Study findings and constraints: In some patients, recipient T cells and intrathymic progenitors surviving conditioning explained high day-60 diversity. Several hundred rapidly expanded clones from non-depleted graft cells reportedly supplied alpha-beta T cells about two months post-transplant. T-cell counts and diversity at one year post-transplant came mainly from newly produced T cells.

Preparing the TCRbeta library involved the use of unique molecular identifiers. TCRdb fed the PCR reads into MiXCR, producing one record per CDR3 protein. This table holds about 300,000 distinct CDR3 sequences, 9.5% to 13% found once. V was shortened by 1 base and J by 8 bases, with 8 bases between the two germline ends. The CDR3 runs to 12 residues. The germline CDR1 and CDR2 sequences are MGHDK and SYGVNS. Sequenced material: PBMCs, taken before TCRalphabeta/CD19-depleted stem cell transplant. This TCR was recovered from a boy under three years old with acute myeloid leukemia, due to receive a stem cell transplant. V and J are TRBV25-1 and TRBJ1-1; D is undetermined. Written as DNA, the CDR3 is TGTGCCAGCAGTGAATCGATGGGGGAAGCTTTCTTT. As protein: CASSESMGEAFF.